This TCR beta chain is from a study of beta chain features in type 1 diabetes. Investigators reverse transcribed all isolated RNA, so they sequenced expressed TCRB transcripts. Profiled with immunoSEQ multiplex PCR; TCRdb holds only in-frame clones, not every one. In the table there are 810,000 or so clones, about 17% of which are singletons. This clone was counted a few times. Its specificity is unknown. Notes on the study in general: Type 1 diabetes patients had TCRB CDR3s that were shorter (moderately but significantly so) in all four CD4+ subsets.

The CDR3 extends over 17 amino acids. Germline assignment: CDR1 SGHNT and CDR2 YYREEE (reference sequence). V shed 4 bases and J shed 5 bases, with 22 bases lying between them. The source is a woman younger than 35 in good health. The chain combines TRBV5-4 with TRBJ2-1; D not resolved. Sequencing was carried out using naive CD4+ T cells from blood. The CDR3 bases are TGTGCCAGCAGCACACCCGGACCAGTTATGGTTGACAATGAGCAGTTCTTC. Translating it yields CASSTPGPVMVDNEQFF.